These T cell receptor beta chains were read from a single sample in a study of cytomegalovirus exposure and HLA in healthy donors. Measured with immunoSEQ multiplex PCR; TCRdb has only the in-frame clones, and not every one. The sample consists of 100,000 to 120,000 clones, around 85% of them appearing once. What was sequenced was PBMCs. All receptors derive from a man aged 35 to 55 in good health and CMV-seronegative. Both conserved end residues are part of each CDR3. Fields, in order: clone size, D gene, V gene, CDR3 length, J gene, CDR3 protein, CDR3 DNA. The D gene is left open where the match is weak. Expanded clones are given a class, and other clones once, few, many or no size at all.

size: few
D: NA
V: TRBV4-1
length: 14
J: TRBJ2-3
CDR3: CASSQDQGGDTQYF
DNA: TGCGCCAGCAGCCAAGATCAAGGAGGAGATACGCAGTATTTT

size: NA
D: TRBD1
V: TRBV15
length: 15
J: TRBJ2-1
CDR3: CATSGGQRLYNEQFF
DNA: TGTGCCACCAGCGGGGGACAGAGACTCTACAATGAGCAGTTCTTC

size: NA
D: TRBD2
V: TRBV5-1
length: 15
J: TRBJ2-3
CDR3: CASSWGAGGADTQYF
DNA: TGCGCCAGCAGCTGGGGGGCGGGGGGCGCAGATACGCAGTATTTT